This T cell receptor (beta chain) came from a study of monozygotic twins with inflammatory bowel disease. Overall study findings and caveats: Healthy twins showed more clonotype sharing with others than IBD patients, especially patients with disease activity.

TCRdb reprocessed the 5' RACE reads, keeping one entry per CDR3 protein, no DNA. In total, the table holds nearly 450,000 distinct CDR3 sequences. For this clonotype: The antigen is not known.

This clonotype was sampled from a human donor with ulcerative colitis or Crohn's disease, or a healthy co-twin of an affected twin (not recorded which). The sequencing sample was made of blood.

The CDR3 loop reads CASSVKLANLNNEQFF. This rearrangement joins TRBV9 to TRBJ2-1. Germline V gene lookup returns CDR1 SGDLS and CDR2 YYNGEE. There are 16 residues in the CDR3.